This T cell receptor (beta chain) is drawn from a study of T and B cells in COVID-19 patients. Background on the study: The recovered patients had mostly mild to moderate COVID-19 with outpatient management.

Judged by abundance, this clonotype is medium-sized. Its antigen is as yet unknown. TRB was amplified from about 240-490 ng of blood genomic DNA. Multiplex PCR with BIOMED2 TRB-A/B primer pools amplified TRB rearrangements. MiXCR, run by TCRdb on the multiplex PCR reads, gives a single entry per CDR3 protein. The sample lists about 18,000 distinct CDR3 sequences; 35% to 45% were seen once. Study conclusions and caveats: No sequencing was yet done of CD4+, regulatory or CD8+ subsets, or of SARS-CoV-2-responsive or tetramer+ sorted cells.

This TCR was sampled from a human donor with active COVID-19. Specimen: blood.

CDR3 bases: TGTGCCAGCAGGGCAGGGAGTATGGATTCACCCCTCCACTTT. Translated, it gives CASRAGSMDSPLHF. This chain connects TRBV6-5 to TRBJ1-6; possibly TRBD1 for D (5 bases). The CDR3 is 14 residues long. CDR1 and CDR2 from the germline V gene are MNHEY and SVGAGI. Trimming cost V 6 bases and J 8 bases, with 14 bases left between them.